Sequencing of this TCR beta chain was carried out in a study of cytomegalovirus exposure and HLA in healthy donors. At the level of the study: Inside one of the first data releases sat roughly 80 million unique TCRs taken from HLA-typed donors.

General study points: A later analysis associated around 17,000 TCR beta sequences with HLA alleles at a 0.05 false discovery rate. There were some V segments, including TRBV6-2 and TRBV6-3, excluded as indistinguishable.

A word on this clone: The antigen remains unidentified.

Both 60 Vbeta primers and 13 Jbeta primers went into the PCR. Study processing details: A later analysis tallied 75 million to 80 million unique TCR beta chains, approximately 10 million of them shared. Method: immunoSEQ multiplex PCR; TCRdb's copy keeps in-frame clones and lacks some. Clone size and the V and J calls come from that table; the DNA yielded D and trimming. The sample consists of approximately 240,000 clones, about three quarters of them appearing once. With V trimmed by 3 bases and J by 1 base, 12 bases remained unmatched. CDR3 length equals 17 residues. Germline V gene data show CDR1 as SGHTS and CDR2 as YDEGEE.

The V call is TRBV5-8, the J call TRBJ1-1; 7 bases are a match to TRBD1. Sequences were obtained from PBMCs. The source is a woman aged 60 to 75 in good health and CMV-seropositive. The DNA of the CDR3 is TGTGCCAGCAGCTCCGCCTTAAAGGACAGGTGGAACACTGAAGCTTTCTTT. Amino acid sequence: CASSSALKDRWNTEAFF.